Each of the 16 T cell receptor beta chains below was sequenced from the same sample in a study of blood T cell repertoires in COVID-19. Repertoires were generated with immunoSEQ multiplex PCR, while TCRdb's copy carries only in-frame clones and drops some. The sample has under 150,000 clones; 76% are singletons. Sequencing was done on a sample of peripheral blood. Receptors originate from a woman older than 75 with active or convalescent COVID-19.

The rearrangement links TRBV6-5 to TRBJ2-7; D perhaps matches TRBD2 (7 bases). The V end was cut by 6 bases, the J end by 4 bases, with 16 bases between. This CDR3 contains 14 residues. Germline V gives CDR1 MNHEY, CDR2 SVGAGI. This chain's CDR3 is CASRGGGGGYEQYF. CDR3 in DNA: TGTGCCAGCAGGGGAGGAGGGGGGGGATACGAGCAGTACTTC.

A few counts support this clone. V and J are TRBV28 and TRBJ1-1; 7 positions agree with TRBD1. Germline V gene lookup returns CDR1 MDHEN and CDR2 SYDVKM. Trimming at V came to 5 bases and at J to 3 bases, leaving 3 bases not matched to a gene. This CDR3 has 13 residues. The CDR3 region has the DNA TGTGCCAGCAGTCGAGGGGGCCACACTGAAGCTTTCTTT. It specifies CASSRGGHTEAFF.

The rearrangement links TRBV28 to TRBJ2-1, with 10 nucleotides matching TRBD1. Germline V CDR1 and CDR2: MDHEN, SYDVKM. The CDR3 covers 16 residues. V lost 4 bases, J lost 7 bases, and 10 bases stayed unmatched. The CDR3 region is CASSSSPGQGSNEQFF. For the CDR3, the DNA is TGTGCCAGCAGTTCCTCTCCGGGACAGGGGTCGAATGAGCAGTTCTTC.

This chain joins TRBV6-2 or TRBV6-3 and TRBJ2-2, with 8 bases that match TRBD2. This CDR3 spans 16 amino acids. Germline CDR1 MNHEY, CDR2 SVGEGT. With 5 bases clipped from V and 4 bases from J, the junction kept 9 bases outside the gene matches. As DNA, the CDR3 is TGTGCCAGCAGTAAATTCGTCGGGGGGGCCACCGGGGAGCTGTTTTTT. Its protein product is CASSKFVGGATGELFF.

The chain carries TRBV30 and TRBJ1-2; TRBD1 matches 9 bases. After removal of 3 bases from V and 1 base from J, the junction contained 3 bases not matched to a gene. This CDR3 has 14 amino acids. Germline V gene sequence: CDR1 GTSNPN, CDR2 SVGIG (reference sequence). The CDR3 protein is CAWSGTGLNYGYTF. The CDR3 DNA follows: TGTGCCTGGAGCGGGACAGGGCTTAACTATGGCTACACCTTC.

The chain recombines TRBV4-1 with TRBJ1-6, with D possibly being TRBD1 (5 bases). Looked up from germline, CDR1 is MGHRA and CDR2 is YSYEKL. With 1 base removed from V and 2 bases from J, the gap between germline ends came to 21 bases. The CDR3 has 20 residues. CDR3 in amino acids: CASSQVSPQDGSAYNSPLHF. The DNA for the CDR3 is TGCGCCAGCAGCCAAGTATCCCCACAGGACGGGAGCGCCTATAATTCACCCCTCCACTTT.

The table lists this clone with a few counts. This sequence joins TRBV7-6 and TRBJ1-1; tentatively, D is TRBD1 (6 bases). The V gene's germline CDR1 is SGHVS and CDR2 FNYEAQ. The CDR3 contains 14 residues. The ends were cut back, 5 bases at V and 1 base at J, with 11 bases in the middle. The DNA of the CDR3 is TGTGCCAGCAGCATAGGGGGGCCGAACACTGAAGCTTTCTTT. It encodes CASSIGGPNTEAFF.

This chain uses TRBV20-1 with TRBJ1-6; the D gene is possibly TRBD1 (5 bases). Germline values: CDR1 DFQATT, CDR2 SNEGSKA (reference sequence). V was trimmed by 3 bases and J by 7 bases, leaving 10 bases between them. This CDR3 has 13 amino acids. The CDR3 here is CSASGRGNSPLHF. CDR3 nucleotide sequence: TGCAGTGCTAGTGGGCGGGGGAATTCACCCCTCCACTTT.

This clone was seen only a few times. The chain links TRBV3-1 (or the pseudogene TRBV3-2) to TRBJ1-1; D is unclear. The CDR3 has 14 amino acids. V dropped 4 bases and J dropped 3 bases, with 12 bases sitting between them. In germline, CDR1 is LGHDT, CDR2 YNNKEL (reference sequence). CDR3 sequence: CASSLDTLDTEAFF. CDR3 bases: TGTGCCAGCAGCCTTGACACCCTGGACACTGAAGCTTTCTTT.

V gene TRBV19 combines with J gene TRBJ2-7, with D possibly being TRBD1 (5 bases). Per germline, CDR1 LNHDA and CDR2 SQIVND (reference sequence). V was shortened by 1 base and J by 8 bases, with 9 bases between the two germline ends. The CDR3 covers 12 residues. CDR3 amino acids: CASSIVGAKQYF. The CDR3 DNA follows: TGTGCCAGTAGTATAGTAGGGGCCAAGCAGTACTTC.

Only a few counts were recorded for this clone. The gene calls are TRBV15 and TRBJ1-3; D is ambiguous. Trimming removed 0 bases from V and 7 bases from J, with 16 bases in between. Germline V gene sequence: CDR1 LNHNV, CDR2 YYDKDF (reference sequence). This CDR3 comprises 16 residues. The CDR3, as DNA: TGTGCCACCAGCAGAGATCACGGGTCTGGACTGAACACCATATATTTT. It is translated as CATSRDHGSGLNTIYF.

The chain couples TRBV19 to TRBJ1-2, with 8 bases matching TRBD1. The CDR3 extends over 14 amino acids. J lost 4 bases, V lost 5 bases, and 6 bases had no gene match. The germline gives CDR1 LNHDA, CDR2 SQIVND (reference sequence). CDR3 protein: CASSLGQGPYGYTF. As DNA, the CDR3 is TGTGCCAGTAGTCTTGGACAGGGCCCCTATGGCTACACCTTC.

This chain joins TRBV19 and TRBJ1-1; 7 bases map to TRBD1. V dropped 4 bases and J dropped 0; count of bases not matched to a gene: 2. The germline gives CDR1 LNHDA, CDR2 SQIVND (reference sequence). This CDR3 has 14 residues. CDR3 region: CASSRGQMNTEAFF. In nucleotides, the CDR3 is TGTGCCAGTAGTAGGGGACAGATGAACACTGAAGCTTTCTTT.

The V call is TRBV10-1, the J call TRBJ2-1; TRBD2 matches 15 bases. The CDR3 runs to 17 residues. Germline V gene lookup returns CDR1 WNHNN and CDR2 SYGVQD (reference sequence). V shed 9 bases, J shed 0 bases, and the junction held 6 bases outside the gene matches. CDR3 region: CAREGLAGGCSYNEQFF. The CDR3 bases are TGCGCCAGAGAGGGACTAGCGGGGGGATGCTCCTACAATGAGCAGTTCTTC.

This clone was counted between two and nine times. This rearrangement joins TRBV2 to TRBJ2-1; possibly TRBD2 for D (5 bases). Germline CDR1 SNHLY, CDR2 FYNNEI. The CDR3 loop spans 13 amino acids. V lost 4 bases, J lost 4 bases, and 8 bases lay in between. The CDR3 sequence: CASSATIYNEQFF. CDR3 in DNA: TGTGCCAGCAGTGCGACTATTTACAATGAGCAGTTCTTC.

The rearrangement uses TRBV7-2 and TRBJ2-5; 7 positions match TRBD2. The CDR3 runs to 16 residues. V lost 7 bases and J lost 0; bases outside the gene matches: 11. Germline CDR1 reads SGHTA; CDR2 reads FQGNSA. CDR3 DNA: TGTGCCAGCACCATCATGCGGGGGTCCAACCAAGAGACCCAGTACTTC. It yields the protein CASTIMRGSNQETQYF.